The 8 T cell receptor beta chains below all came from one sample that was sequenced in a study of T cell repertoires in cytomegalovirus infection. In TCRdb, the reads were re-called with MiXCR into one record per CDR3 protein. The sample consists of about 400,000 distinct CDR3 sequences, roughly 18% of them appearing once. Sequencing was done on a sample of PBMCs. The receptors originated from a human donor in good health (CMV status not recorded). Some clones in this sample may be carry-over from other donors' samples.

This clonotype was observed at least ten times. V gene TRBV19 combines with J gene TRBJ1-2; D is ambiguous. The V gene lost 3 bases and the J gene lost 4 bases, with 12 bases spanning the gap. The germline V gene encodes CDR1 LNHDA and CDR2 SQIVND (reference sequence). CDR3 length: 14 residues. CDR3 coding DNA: TGTGCCAGTAGTATTGGCGCGTTGCCCTATGGCTACACCTTC. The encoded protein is CASSIGALPYGYTF.

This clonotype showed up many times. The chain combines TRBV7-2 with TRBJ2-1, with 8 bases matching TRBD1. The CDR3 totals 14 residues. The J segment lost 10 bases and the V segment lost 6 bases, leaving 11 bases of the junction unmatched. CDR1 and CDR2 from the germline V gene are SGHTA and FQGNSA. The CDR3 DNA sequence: TGTGCCAGCAGTTTCCGACCAGGGGGCAAGGAGCAGTTCTTC. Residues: CASSFRPGGKEQFF.

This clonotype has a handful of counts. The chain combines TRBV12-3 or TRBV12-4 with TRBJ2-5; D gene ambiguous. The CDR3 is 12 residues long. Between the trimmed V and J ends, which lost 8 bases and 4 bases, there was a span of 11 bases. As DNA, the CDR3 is TGTGCCAGCTCCAATTGGGGAGAGACCCAGTACTTC. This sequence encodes CASSNWGETQYF.

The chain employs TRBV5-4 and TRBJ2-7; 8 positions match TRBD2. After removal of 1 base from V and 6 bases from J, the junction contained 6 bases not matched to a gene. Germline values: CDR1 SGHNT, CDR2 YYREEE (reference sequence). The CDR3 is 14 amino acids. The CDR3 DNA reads TGTGCCAGCAGCTTGATGGGGACTAGAGTCGAGCAGTACTTC. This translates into CASSLMGTRVEQYF.

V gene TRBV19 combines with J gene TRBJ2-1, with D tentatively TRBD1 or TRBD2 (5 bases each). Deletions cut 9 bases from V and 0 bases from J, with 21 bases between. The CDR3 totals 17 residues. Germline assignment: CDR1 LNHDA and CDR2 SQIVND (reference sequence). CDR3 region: CASSQGPAESSYNEQFF. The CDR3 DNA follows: TGTGCCAGCTCCCAGGGACCCGCGGAAAGCTCCTACAATGAGCAGTTCTTC.

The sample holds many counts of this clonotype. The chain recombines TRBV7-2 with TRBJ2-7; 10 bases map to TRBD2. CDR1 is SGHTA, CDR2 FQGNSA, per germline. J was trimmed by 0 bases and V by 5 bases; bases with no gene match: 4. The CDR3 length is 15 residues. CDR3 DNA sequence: TGTGCCAGCAGCCGGACTAGCGGCAGCTCCTACGAGCAGTACTTC. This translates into CASSRTSGSSYEQYF.

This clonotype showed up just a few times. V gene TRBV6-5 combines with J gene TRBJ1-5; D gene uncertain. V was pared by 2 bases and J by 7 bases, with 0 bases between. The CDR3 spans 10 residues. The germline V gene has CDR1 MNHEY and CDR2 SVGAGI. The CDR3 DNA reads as TGTGCCAGCAGTTACCAGCCCCAGCATTTT. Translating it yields CASSYQPQHF.

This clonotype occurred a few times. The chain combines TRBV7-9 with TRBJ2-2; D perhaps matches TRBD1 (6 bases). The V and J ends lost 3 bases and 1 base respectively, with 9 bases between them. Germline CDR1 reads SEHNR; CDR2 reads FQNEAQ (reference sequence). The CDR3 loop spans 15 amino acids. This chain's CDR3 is CASSFRDKNTGELFF. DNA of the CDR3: TGTGCCAGCAGCTTTAGGGACAAGAACACCGGGGAGCTGTTTTTT.